This T cell receptor beta chain was profiled in a study of cytomegalovirus exposure and HLA in healthy donors. This clone was detected once. What it binds is not known. Study results and caveats: It was in a later analysis that TCR association rates were seen to vary by HLA locus, highest for DRB1 and lowest for HLA-C.

Vbeta (60) and Jbeta (13) primers were used in the PCR. Data came from immunoSEQ multiplex PCR; TCRdb stores just in-frame clones and leaves some out. The sample has approximately 170,000 clones; 85% are singletons. The sequenced material came from PBMCs. The TCR comes from a man in his thirties or forties in good health and CMV-seropositive.

CDR3 sequence: CASSQDLVGGFDRGYTF. The CDR3 coding sequence is TGCGCCAGCAGCCAAGACCTAGTTGGAGGGTTTGATCGTGGCTACACCTTC. The chain is built from TRBV4-3 and TRBJ1-2; D is uncertain. V was shortened by 0 bases and J by 7 bases, with 21 bases between the two germline ends. Germline V CDR1 and CDR2: LGHNA, YSLEER. This CDR3 is built from 17 residues.